Listed below are T cell receptor beta chains from one sample, sequenced in a study of blood T cell repertoires in COVID-19. Profiled with immunoSEQ multiplex PCR; TCRdb holds only in-frame clones, not every one. The repertoire has some 120,000 clones, just under 85% of them found once; the top ten carry 16%. Sequencing was performed on peripheral blood. The receptors come from a woman aged 50 to 60 with acute or convalescent COVID-19. Both conserved end residues are part of each CDR3. D genes are given only for firm matches. Clone size is given for some rows only: seen once, a few or many times, or a class if the clone is expanded.

TRBV2	14	TRBJ1-5	-	-	CASRDITPNQPQHF	TGTGCCAGCAGGGACATTACTCCCAACCAGCCCCAGCATTTT
TRBV3-1/TRBV3-2	16	TRBJ2-3	-	TRBD2	CASSRITSGATDTQYF	TGTGCCAGCAGCCGTATCACTAGCGGGGCCACAGATACGCAGTATTTT
TRBV2	16	TRBJ1-1	-	TRBD1	CARQFPGRQGNTEAFF	TGTGCCAGACAGTTCCCTGGAAGACAGGGGAACACTGAAGCTTTCTTT
TRBV14	16	TRBJ2-4	-	TRBD1	CASSHLGQGAKNIQYF	TGTGCCAGCAGCCATCTCGGACAGGGTGCCAAAAACATTCAGTACTTC
TRBV7-9	13	TRBJ1-2	-	-	CASSLPLNYGYTF	TGTGCCAGCAGCTTACCCCTTAACTATGGCTACACCTTC
TRBV6-1	16	TRBJ2-6	-	TRBD1	CASSGGQVAGANVLTF	TGTGCCAGCAGTGGAGGACAGGTTGCTGGGGCCAACGTCCTGACTTTC
TRBV6-1	13	TRBJ2-7	-	-	CASSETGLGEQYF	TGTGCCAGCAGTGAAACAGGGTTGGGAGAGCAGTACTTC
TRBV5-8	15	TRBJ1-1	once	-	CASSLGARGNTEAFF	TGTGCCAGCAGCTTGGGGGCCAGGGGGAACACTGAAGCTTTCTTT
TRBV19	16	TRBJ2-1	-	TRBD1	CASSMGWTGTNNEQFF	TGTGCCAGTAGTATGGGTTGGACAGGGACCAACAATGAGCAGTTCTTC
TRBV5-1	14	TRBJ1-1	-	-	CASSPQGQTTEAFF	TGCGCCAGCAGCCCGCAGGGGCAGACCACTGAAGCTTTCTTT
TRBV9	12	TRBJ2-1	-	-	CASSFQGGEQFF	TGTGCCAGCAGCTTTCAGGGGGGAGAGCAGTTCTTC
TRBV9	16	TRBJ2-7	few	TRBD1	CASSYSPGTVKYEQYF	TGTGCCAGCAGCTACTCCCCCGGGACAGTAAAATACGAGCAGTACTTC
TRBV3-1/TRBV3-2	15	TRBJ2-3	-	TRBD2	CASSPSGGATDTQYF	TGTGCCAGCAGCCCGTCGGGGGGTGCCACAGATACGCAGTATTTT
TRBV24-1	17	TRBJ1-4	-	TRBD1	CATSDQGQDGANEKLFF	TGTGCCACCAGTGACCAGGGACAGGACGGAGCTAATGAAAAACTGTTTTTT
TRBV27	15	TRBJ1-2	few	TRBD1	CASCPADRGGYGYTF	TGTGCCAGCTGCCCAGCGGACAGGGGAGGCTATGGCTACACCTTC
TRBV19	15	TRBJ1-1	-	TRBD1	CASSIGSGQGSEAFF	TGTGCCAGTAGTATAGGCTCGGGACAGGGCTCTGAAGCTTTCTTT
TRBV11-3	15	TRBJ2-3	-	-	CASSLDYRGTDTQYF	TGTGCCAGCAGCTTAGATTACAGGGGCACAGATACGCAGTATTTT
TRBV30	12	TRBJ2-3	-	-	CACDRRIDTQYF	TGTGCCTGTGACAGGCGCATAGATACGCAGTATTTT
TRBV7-9	14	TRBJ1-1	-	-	CASSARGEDTEAFF	TGTGCCAGCAGCGCACGGGGGGAGGACACTGAAGCTTTCTTT
TRBV24-1	13	TRBJ1-2	few	-	CATSEDTYYGYTF	TGTGCCACCAGTGAGGACACCTACTATGGCTACACCTTC
TRBV6-5	14	TRBJ1-4	-	-	CASSYEGGNEKLFF	TGTGCCAGCAGTTACGAGGGGGGGAATGAAAAACTGTTTTTT
TRBV6-1	14	TRBJ1-5	-	-	CASSEALQNQPQHF	TGTGCCAGCAGTGAAGCGCTACAGAATCAGCCCCAGCATTTT